The present entry profiles one T cell receptor beta chain with its context. The antigen remains unidentified. TCRdb re-analysed the reads in MiXCR, keeping a single row per CDR3 protein. The sample records about 920,000 distinct CDR3 sequences, around 31% being singletons. The sample belongs to a study of T cell repertoires in cytomegalovirus infection. Study-level information: Peptides in the study included HLA-C-restricted and HLA-B-restricted CMV epitopes. A matching HLA type, together with CMV infection, was signaled by public TCR beta signatures.

Study-level points and caveats: Cumulative public TCR beta family frequency identified CMV carriers with the relevant HLA.

Trimming pared 6 bases from V and 3 bases from J, leaving 16 bases between. CDR1 and CDR2 (germline): DFQATT, SNEGSKA (reference sequence). The CDR3 consists of 14 residues. The receptor was isolated from a human donor in good health (CMV status not recorded). Some clones in this sample may be carry-over from other donors' samples. Sequences were derived from cultured CD8+ T cells from PBMCs, sampled from culture after CMV antigen stimulation. The V and J genes are TRBV20-1 and TRBJ2-3, with D possibly TRBD2 on 5 matching bases. The CDR3 coding sequence is TGCAGTGCCACTACTAGAACGGATACAGATACGCAGTATTTT. Translated: CSATTRTDTDTQYF.